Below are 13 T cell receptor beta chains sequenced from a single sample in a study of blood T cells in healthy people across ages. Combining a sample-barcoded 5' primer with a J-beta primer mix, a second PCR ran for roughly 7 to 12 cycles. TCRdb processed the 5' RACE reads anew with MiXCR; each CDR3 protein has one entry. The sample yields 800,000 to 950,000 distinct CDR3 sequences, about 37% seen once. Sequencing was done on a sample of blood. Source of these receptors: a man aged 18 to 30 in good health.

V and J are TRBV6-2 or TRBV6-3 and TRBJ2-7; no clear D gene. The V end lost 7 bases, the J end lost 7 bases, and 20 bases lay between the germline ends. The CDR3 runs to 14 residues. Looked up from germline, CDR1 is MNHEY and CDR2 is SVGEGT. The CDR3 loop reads CASKGETFYNEQYF. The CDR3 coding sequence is TGTGCCAGCAAAGGCGAGACTTTTTACAATGAGCAGTACTTC.

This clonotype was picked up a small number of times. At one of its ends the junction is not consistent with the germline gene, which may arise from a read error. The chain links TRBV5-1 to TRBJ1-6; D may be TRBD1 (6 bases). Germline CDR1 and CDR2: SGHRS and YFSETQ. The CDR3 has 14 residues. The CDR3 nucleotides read TGCGCCAGCAGCTCGAGGAACAGGGTTTCACCCCCCCACTTT. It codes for CASSSRNRVSPPHF. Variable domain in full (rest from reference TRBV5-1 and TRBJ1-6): KAGVTQTPRYLIKTRGQQVTLSCSPISGHRSVSWYQQTPGQGLQFLFEYFSETQRNKGNFPGRFSGRQFSNSRSEMNVSTLELGDSALYLCASSSRNRVSPPHFGNGTRLTVT.

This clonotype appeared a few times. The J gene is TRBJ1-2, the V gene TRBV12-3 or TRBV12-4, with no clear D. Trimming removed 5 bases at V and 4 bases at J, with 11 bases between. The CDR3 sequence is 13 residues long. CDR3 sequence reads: CASSVETFYGYTF. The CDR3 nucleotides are TGTGCCAGCAGTGTCGAGACCTTCTATGGCTACACCTTC.

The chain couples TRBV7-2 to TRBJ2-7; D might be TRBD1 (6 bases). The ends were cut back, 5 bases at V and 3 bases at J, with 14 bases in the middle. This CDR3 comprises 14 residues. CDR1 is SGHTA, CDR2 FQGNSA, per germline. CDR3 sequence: CASSPSDSYYEQYF. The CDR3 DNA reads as TGTGCCAGCAGCCCATCGGACAGTTACTACGAGCAGTACTTC.

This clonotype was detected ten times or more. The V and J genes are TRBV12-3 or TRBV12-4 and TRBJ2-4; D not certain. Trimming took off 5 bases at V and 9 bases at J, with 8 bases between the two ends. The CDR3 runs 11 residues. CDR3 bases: TGTGCCAGCAGTCCTAGTGTCATTCAGTACTTC. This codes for CASSPSVIQYF.

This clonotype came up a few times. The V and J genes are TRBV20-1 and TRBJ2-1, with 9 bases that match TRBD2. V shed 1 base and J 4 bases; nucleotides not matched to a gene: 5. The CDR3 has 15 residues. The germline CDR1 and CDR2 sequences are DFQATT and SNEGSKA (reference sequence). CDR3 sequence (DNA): TGCAGTGCTAGAGGGGCCAGCGGGGGGTACAATGAGCAGTTCTTC. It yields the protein CSARGASGGYNEQFF.

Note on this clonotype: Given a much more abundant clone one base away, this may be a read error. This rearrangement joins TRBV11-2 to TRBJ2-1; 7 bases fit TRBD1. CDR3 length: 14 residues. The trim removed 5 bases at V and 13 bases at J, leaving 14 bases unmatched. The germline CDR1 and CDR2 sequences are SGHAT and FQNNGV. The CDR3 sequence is CASSPGQSQETQFF. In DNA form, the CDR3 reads TGTGCCAGCAGCCCGGGACAGAGCCAAGAGACCCAGTTCTTC. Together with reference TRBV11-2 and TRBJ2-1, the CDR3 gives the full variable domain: EAGVAQSPRYKIIEKRQSVAFWCNPISGHATLYWYQQILGQGPKLLIQFQNNGVVDDSQLPKDRFSAERLKGVDSTLKIQPAKLEDSAVYLCASSPGQSQETQFFGPGTRLTVL.

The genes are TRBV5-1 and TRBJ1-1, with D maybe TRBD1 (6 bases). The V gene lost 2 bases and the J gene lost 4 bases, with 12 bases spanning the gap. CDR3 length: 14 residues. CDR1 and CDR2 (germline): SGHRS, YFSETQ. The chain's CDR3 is CASSFPDRTTEAFF. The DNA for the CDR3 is TGCGCCAGCAGCTTTCCCGACAGGACCACTGAAGCTTTCTTT.

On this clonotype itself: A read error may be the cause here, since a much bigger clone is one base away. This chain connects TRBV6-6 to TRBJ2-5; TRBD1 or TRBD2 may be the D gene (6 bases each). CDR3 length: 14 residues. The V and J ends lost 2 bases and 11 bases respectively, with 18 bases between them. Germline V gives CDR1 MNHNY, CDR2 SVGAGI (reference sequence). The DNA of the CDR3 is TGTGCCAGCAGTTACAGGGGGGCCTTCGATGAGCAGTACTTC. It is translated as CASSYRGAFDEQYF.

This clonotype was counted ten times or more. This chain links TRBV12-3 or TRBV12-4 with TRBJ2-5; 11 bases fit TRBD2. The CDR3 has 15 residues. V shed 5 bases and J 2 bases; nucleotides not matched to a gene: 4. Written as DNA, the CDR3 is TGTGCCAGCAGTCCTAGCGGGGGGTTTCAAGAGACCCAGTACTTC. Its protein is CASSPSGGFQETQYF.

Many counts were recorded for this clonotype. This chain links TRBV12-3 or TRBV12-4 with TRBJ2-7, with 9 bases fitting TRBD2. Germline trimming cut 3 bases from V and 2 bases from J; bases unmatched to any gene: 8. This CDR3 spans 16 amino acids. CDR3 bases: TGTGCCAGCAGTTTTATCCCAGCGGGGGGAACCTACGAGCAGTACTTC. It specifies CASSFIPAGGTYEQYF.

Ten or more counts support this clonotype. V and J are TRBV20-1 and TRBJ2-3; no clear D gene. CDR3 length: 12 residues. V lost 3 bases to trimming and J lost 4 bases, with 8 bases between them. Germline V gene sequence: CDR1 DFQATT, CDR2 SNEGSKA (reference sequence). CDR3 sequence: CSASEFSDTQYF. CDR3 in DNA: TGCAGTGCTAGTGAGTTCTCAGATACGCAGTATTTT.

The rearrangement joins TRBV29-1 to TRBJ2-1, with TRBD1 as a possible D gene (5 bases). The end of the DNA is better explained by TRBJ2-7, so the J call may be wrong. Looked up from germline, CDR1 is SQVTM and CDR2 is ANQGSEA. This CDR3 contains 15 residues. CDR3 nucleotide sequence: TGCAGCGTTGAAGGGGGCGAATTCCACTACAATGAGCAGTACTTC. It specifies CSVEGGEFHYNEQYF.